This T cell receptor beta chain was observed in a study of tumor-infiltrating lymphocytes in oesophageal squamous cell carcinoma (dated by TCRdb to 2016 to 2017). Of note for this clonotype: This receptor's antigen is unknown. No much larger clonotype is one base removed from it; base qualities were not supplied.

The protocol used for the library was PCR. Instrument used: Illumina HiSeq 2000. TCRdb itself trimmed the public reads at Q25 with fastp, ran MiXCR and retained productive beta chains. CDR3 protein duplicates are merged, each entry listing the most common genes and DNA. Within this sample are 15,000 to 20,000 distinct CDR3 sequences, with roughly two fifths of them counted one time only. The top ten constitute roughly 19% of the sample. From the cysteine up to the phenylalanine, the CDR3 has a length of 16 residues. Just the 48-base CDR3 DNA is kept, in frame starting at base 1. From the germline V gene, CDR1 is SGHTA and CDR2 is FQGNSA. V is clipped by 2 bases and J by 2 bases, and the sequence between their germline boundaries is 14 bases long.

The V and J segments used are TRBV7-2 and TRBJ2-3; the D gene is perhaps TRBD1, from 7 matching bases. This receptor was identified in a male donor with esophageal squamous cell carcinoma. The sample was esophageal tumor tissue. The CDR3 protein is CASSLRQGGDTDTQYF. The DNA sequence is given as TGTGCCAGCAGCTTAAGGCAGGGGGGCGACACAGATACGCAGTATTTT.